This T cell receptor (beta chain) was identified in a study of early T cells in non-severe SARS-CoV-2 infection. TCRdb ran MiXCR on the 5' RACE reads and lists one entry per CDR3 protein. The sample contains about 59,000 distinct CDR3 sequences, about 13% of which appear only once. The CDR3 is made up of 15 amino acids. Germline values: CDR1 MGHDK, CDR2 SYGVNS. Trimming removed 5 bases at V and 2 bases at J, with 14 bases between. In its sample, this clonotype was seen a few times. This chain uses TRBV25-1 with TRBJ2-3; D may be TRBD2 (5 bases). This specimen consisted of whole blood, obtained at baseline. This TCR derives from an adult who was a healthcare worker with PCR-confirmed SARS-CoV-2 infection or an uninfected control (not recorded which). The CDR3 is CASSFAGRVTDTQYF. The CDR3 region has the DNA TGTGCCAGCAGTTTTGCGGGCAGAGTCACAGATACGCAGTATTTT.